Following are 29 T cell receptor beta chains from one sample sequenced in a study of shared clonotypes between healthy human individuals. Clones were read by immunoSEQ multiplex PCR, and TCRdb kept only the in-frame ones, dropping some. The sample holds roughly 2.1 million clones; approximately 94% are singletons and the top ten take about 1.8%. CD8 cells classed as naive were CD45RO-negative and positively selected for CCR7, excluding terminally differentiated effector memory CD45RA+ cells. The source material was naive CD8+ T cells from PBMCs. These receptors all come from a man aged 18-30 years in good health. Some clones in this sample may be carry-over from other donors' samples.

Details on this clone: This sample includes further DNA sequences coding for the same CDR3. The J gene is TRBJ2-7, the V gene TRBV10-3; D not certain. CDR3 length equals 12 residues. V lost 3 bases to trimming and J lost 0 bases, with 3 bases between them. Germline V lookup: CDR1 ENHRY, CDR2 SYGVKD. CDR3 sequence: CAISDISYEQYF. The DNA of the CDR3 is TGTGCCATCAGTGACATCTCCTACGAGCAGTACTTC.

This chain links TRBV4-1 with TRBJ1-2, with 11 bases that match TRBD1. The germline gives CDR1 MGHRA, CDR2 YSYEKL. V dropped 5 bases and J dropped 7; count of bases not matched to a gene: 12. CDR3 size: 16 residues. The CDR3 DNA reads TGCGCCAGCAGCGAAAAACCGGGACAGGGGGATCGTGGCTACACCTTC. This translates into CASSEKPGQGDRGYTF.

The chain is built from TRBV10-2 and TRBJ2-3, with 10 bases aligning to TRBD2. The CDR3 sequence is 17 residues long. V shed 2 bases, J shed 4 bases, and the junction held 9 bases outside the gene matches. Germline-derived CDR1 and CDR2 are WSHSY and SAAADI. DNA for the CDR3: TGCGCCAGCAGTGAGGACTCGCTAGCGGGAGAGGCAGATACGCAGTATTTT. Translation gives CASSEDSLAGEADTQYF.

The rearrangement joins TRBV5-4 to TRBJ2-3; 7 positions agree with TRBD1. V dropped 4 bases and J dropped 4; count of bases not matched to a gene: 3. The CDR3 is 13 residues long. The germline V gene has CDR1 SGHNT and CDR2 YYREEE (reference sequence). CDR3: CASSAGTADTQYF. CDR3 in DNA: TGTGCCAGCAGCGCCGGGACAGCAGATACGCAGTATTTT.

The chain couples TRBV6-5 to TRBJ2-7; D is perhaps TRBD2 (5 bases). Germline values: CDR1 MNHEY, CDR2 SVGAGI. CDR3 length: 15 residues. Trimming shortened V by 2 bases and J by 3 bases, and 14 bases separated the two germline ends. CDR3: CASSYNGELGYEQYF. DNA of the CDR3: TGTGCCAGCAGTTACAATGGGGAGCTAGGCTACGAGCAGTACTTC.

Details on this clone: The sample contains more than one DNA sequence encoding this CDR3. V is TRBV27 and J is TRBJ2-1, with a weak D call TRBD1 (6 bases). Germline CDR1 MNHEY, CDR2 SMNVEV (reference sequence). This CDR3 is built from 13 residues. Deletions cut 3 bases from V and 6 bases from J, with 9 bases between. The CDR3 spells CASSFTGFNEQFF. The CDR3 bases are TGTGCCAGCAGTTTTACAGGGTTCAATGAGCAGTTCTTC.

The V call is TRBV11-3, the J call TRBJ2-2; TRBD1 is a possible D gene (6 bases). The V end lost 4 bases, the J end lost 1 base, and 10 bases lay between the germline ends. This CDR3 has 15 amino acids. Germline-derived CDR1 and CDR2 are SGHNT and YENEEA. This CDR3 reads CASSYSRGNTGELFF. CDR3 bases: TGTGCCAGCAGCTACAGCAGGGGGAACACCGGGGAGCTGTTTTTT.

The V gene is TRBV4-3, the J gene TRBJ2-7; the match to TRBD2 covers 14 bases. The CDR3 totals 18 residues. The J segment lost 1 base and the V segment lost 4 bases, leaving 9 bases of the junction unmatched. CDR1 and CDR2 (germline): LGHNA, YSLEER. CDR3 sequence reads: CASSLGTSGSVLSYEQYF. The CDR3 DNA follows: TGCGCCAGCAGCCTTGGGACTAGCGGGAGCGTTCTGTCCTACGAGCAGTACTTC.

This rearrangement joins TRBV19 to TRBJ1-2; maybe TRBD1 (5 bases). The germline V and J ends were trimmed by 5 bases and 2 bases, with 12 bases remaining between them. Germline V gene sequence: CDR1 LNHDA, CDR2 SQIVND (reference sequence). The CDR3 is 14 amino acids. CDR3 residues: CASSGGGNNYGYTF. The CDR3 bases are TGTGCCAGTAGTGGCGGGGGAAACAACTATGGCTACACCTTC.

The chain combines TRBV9 with TRBJ1-2; D remains ambiguous. The V gene lost 3 bases and the J gene lost 3 bases, with 18 bases spanning the gap. Germline CDR1 and CDR2: SGDLS and YYNGEE. This CDR3 region has 16 residues. This CDR3 reads CASSGGRTGVDYGYTF. CDR3 bases: TGTGCCAGCAGCGGCGGTCGGACGGGAGTCGACTATGGCTACACCTTC.

This chain's CDR3 is CAWSVHRRNTEAFF. CDR3 in DNA: TGTGCCTGGAGTGTACACAGGAGGAACACTGAAGCTTTCTTT. The chain has TRBV30 and TRBJ1-1, with D possibly matching TRBD1 (5 bases). The germline CDR1 and CDR2 sequences are GTSNPN and SVGIG (reference sequence). With 0 bases removed from V and 1 base from J, the gap between germline ends came to 9 bases. The CDR3 contains 14 residues.

The genes are TRBV7-9 and TRBJ1-4; D gene uncertain. This CDR3 contains 16 residues. Trimming took 4 bases from V and 0 from J, leaving 12 bases between them. CDR1 SEHNR and CDR2 FQNEAQ come from the germline V gene (reference sequence). CDR3 sequence: CASSSSGDATNEKLFF. Here the CDR3 DNA reads TGTGCCAGCAGCTCCAGCGGGGATGCAACTAATGAAAAACTGTTTTTT.

The J gene is TRBJ2-7, the V gene TRBV10-2; D gene ambiguous. The CDR3 spans 16 residues. V was pared by 3 bases and J by 4 bases, with 19 bases between. Germline V CDR1 and CDR2: WSHSY, SAAADI. This CDR3 is CASSDRREGPLYEQYF. The CDR3 DNA reads as TGCGCCAGCAGTGATCGTAGAGAAGGACCGTTATACGAGCAGTACTTC.

The rearrangement uses TRBV5-6 and TRBJ2-4; perhaps D is TRBD1 or TRBD2 (6 bases each). The CDR3 covers 15 residues. The V end lost 0 bases, the J end lost 2 bases, and 9 bases lay between the germline ends. The germline gives CDR1 SGHDT, CDR2 YYEEEE. The CDR3 bases are TGTGCCAGCAGCTTGGCGGGGGCCTCCAAAAACATTCAGTACTTC. Translation: CASSLAGASKNIQYF.

The chain recombines TRBV2 with TRBJ1-3; 7 nucleotides match TRBD1. Looked up from germline, CDR1 is SNHLY and CDR2 is FYNNEI. The CDR3 length is 15 residues. The junction had 2 bases not matched to a gene; V was cut back by 1 base and J by 2 bases. CDR3 residues: CASSEDRGTGNTIYF. In DNA, the CDR3 is TGTGCCAGCAGTGAAGACAGGGGAACTGGAAACACCATATATTTT.

This rearrangement joins TRBV5-1 to TRBJ2-7; maybe TRBD2 (6 bases). Germline assignment: CDR1 SGHRS and CDR2 YFSETQ. The CDR3 totals 15 residues. Trimming cost V 3 bases and J 2 bases, with 15 bases left between them. Here the CDR3 DNA reads TGCGCCAGCAGCTGGGGCAGGGAGGAGCCCTACGAGCAGTACTTC. Its protein is CASSWGREEPYEQYF.

The V call is TRBV11-2, the J call TRBJ2-5, with unresolved D. This CDR3 is built from 13 residues. The V and J ends lost 7 bases and 1 base respectively, with 10 bases between them. Germline lookup yields CDR1 SGHAT and CDR2 FQNNGV. CDR3 in DNA: TGTGCCAGCACCCTGTCCCCCCAAGAGACCCAGTACTTC. As protein: CASTLSPQETQYF.

The chain recombines TRBV30 with TRBJ1-1, with 8 bases that match TRBD1. The CDR3 sequence is 15 residues long. Germline values: CDR1 GTSNPN, CDR2 SVGIG (reference sequence). Trimming at V came to 3 bases and at J to 3 bases, leaving 9 bases not matched to a gene. This CDR3 reads CAWSFVNRGYTEAFF. DNA of the CDR3: TGTGCCTGGAGCTTCGTAAACAGGGGGTACACTGAAGCTTTCTTT.

The chain has TRBV7-9 and TRBJ1-3; no definite D call. The CDR3 runs 16 residues. The ends were cut back, 7 bases at V and 1 base at J, with 17 bases in the middle. Germline V gene lookup returns CDR1 SEHNR and CDR2 FQNEAQ (reference sequence). In DNA form, the CDR3 reads TGTGCCAGCACCGAATTTGGAGGGTGGTCTGGAAACACCATATATTTT. The encoded protein is CASTEFGGWSGNTIYF.

The rearrangement joins TRBV2 to TRBJ2-7; D call uncertain. Germline V CDR1 and CDR2: SNHLY, FYNNEI. The CDR3 is 14 amino acids. The germline V and J ends were trimmed by 3 bases and 0 bases, with 9 bases remaining between them. CDR3 DNA sequence: TGTGCCAGCAGTGAGGGCTCGGACTCCTACGAGCAGTACTTC. Protein sequence: CASSEGSDSYEQYF.

The V and J genes are TRBV19 and TRBJ1-5, with D uncertain. Between the trimmed V and J ends, which lost 6 bases and 0 bases, there was a span of 12 bases. CDR1 is LNHDA, CDR2 SQIVND, per germline (reference sequence). The CDR3 contains 15 residues. The CDR3 DNA is TGTGCCAGTAGAAGCTTTGAGGGTAGCAATCAGCCCCAGCATTTT. Translated: CASRSFEGSNQPQHF.

The gene calls are TRBV10-3 and TRBJ1-2; D not resolved. Trimming pared 7 bases from V and 2 bases from J, leaving 5 bases between. The germline gives CDR1 ENHRY, CDR2 SYGVKD. The CDR3 runs to 11 residues. CDR3 residues: CAINENYGYTF. DNA of the CDR3: TGTGCCATCAACGAGAACTATGGCTACACCTTC.

The V gene is TRBV6-7, the J gene TRBJ2-1; 12 bases fit TRBD2. TRBV6-7 has ORF status, its function being uncertain. J was trimmed by 6 bases and V by 6 bases; bases with no gene match: 9. This CDR3 has 16 residues. This CDR3 is CASRVTSGRPTNEQFF. CDR3 bases: TGTGCCAGCAGGGTAACTAGCGGGAGGCCGACCAATGAGCAGTTCTTC.

This sequence joins TRBV28 and TRBJ2-3, with 9 bases identical to TRBD2. The CDR3 spans 16 residues. V was clipped by 2 bases and J by 4 bases; unmatched bases: 7. Germline V gene data show CDR1 as MDHEN and CDR2 as SYDVKM. CDR3 nucleotide sequence: TGTGCCAGCAGTTTAGGGGCGGGAGGGGCGGCAGATACGCAGTATTTT. Translated, it gives CASSLGAGGAADTQYF.

This chain links TRBV13 with TRBJ1-5; D might be TRBD1 (6 bases). The CDR3 sequence is 16 residues long. Trimming pared 0 bases from V and 8 bases from J, leaving 17 bases between. The germline V gene encodes CDR1 PRHDT and CDR2 FYEKMQ (reference sequence). Here the CDR3 reads CASSLGGAGAAKPQHF. CDR3 coding DNA: TGTGCCAGCAGCTTAGGCGGGGCAGGGGCTGCCAAGCCCCAGCATTTT. Looking up the rest from reference TRBV13 and TRBJ1-5 gives the full variable domain: AAGVIQSPRHLIKEKRETATLKCYPIPRHDTVYWYQQGPGQDPQFLISFYEKMQSDKGSIPDRFSAQQFSDYHSELNMSSLELGDSALYFCASSLGGAGAAKPQHFGDGTRLSIL.

The chain carries TRBV4-3 and TRBJ1-3, with D possibly being TRBD1 (5 bases). V lost 0 bases, J lost 0 bases, and 9 bases lay in between. The CDR3 extends over 16 amino acids. Germline-derived CDR1 and CDR2 are LGHNA and YSLEER. CDR3 amino acids: CASSQEARDSGNTIYF. The CDR3 DNA follows: TGCGCCAGCAGCCAAGAGGCCAGGGACTCTGGAAACACCATATATTTT.

V and J are TRBV28 and TRBJ1-5, with D perhaps TRBD1 (5 bases). CDR1 and CDR2 from the germline V gene are MDHEN and SYDVKM. The CDR3 runs 16 residues. Trimming shortened V by 4 bases and J by 2 bases, and 15 bases separated the two germline ends. CDR3 in amino acids: CASSYHQGKRNQPQHF. CDR3 coding DNA: TGTGCCAGCAGTTACCATCAGGGTAAGCGCAATCAGCCCCAGCATTTT.

This clone was recorded only once. The identical CDR3 is also encoded by other nucleotide sequences in the sample. The V and J genes are TRBV9 and TRBJ2-1; D possibly uses TRBD1 or TRBD2 (5 bases each). Germline V gene sequence: CDR1 SGDLS, CDR2 YYNGEE. V was trimmed by 0 bases and J by 2 bases, leaving 12 bases between them. The CDR3 consists of 16 residues. The CDR3 bases are TGTGCCAGCAGCGTAGTCGGCCGGGGCACCTACAATGAGCAGTTCTTC. It is translated as CASSVVGRGTYNEQFF.

The chain carries TRBV9 and TRBJ2-3; D is possibly TRBD2 (6 bases). The CDR3 covers 15 residues. V lost 8 bases and J 0 bases, leaving 16 bases between the germline ends. The germline CDR1 and CDR2 sequences are SGDLS and YYNGEE. The CDR3, as DNA: TGTGCCAGTGGGTTCTCGGGAGCTAGCACAGATACGCAGTATTTT. It is translated as CASGFSGASTDTQYF.